The clone carrying this T cell receptor beta chain came up a few times. Its antigen is still unknown. Chemo-refractory metastatic non-small-cell lung cancer patients received focal radiation with ipilimumab CTLA-4 blockade. V lost 3 bases and J lost 1; bases outside the gene matches: 9. This CDR3 has 18 residues. Per germline, CDR1 KGHSH and CDR2 LQKENI. The sample is drawn from a study of radiotherapy plus CTLA-4 blockade in lung cancer. As for the study in general: Objective responses were documented in 15% to 20% of patients, with disease control in roughly 30%.

Study-wide results and limits: TCR clones of tumor origin grew in blood after radiotherapy plus ipilimumab. Response, reportedly, was best predicted by interferon-beta along with early blood T cell clone dynamics.

Sequenced by immunoSEQ multiplex PCR; TCRdb stores in-frame clones only, minus some. This repertoire shows 85,000 to 90,000 clones, more than 75% found once; its top ten account for approximately 16%. The sequence derives from a human donor with non-small cell lung cancer that progressed on radiotherapy plus ipilimumab. Here the sequenced sample was peripheral blood, taken from a patient treated with radiotherapy plus ipilimumab. J is TRBJ1-5 and V is TRBV18; 10 nucleotides agree with TRBD1. CDR3 sequence reads: CASSPSGTGALSNQPQHF. DNA of the CDR3: TGTGCCAGCTCACCTTCCGGGACAGGGGCCCTAAGCAATCAGCCCCAGCATTTT.